One and the same sample provided the 20 T cell receptor beta chains below, sequenced in a study of blood T cells in healthy people across ages. Next came a second PCR, run for about 7 to 12 cycles, which used a sample-barcoded 5' primer along with a J-beta primer mix. TCRdb reprocessed the 5' RACE reads with MiXCR, giving one entry per CDR3 protein. The top ten hold under 20% of the sample, which has 550,000 to 600,000 distinct CDR3 sequences, about 26% seen once. Sequencing was carried out using blood. These receptors came from a woman between 65 and 79 years old in good health.

This clonotype was recorded only once. The chain recombines TRBV30 with TRBJ1-6; no clear D gene. Deletions cut 0 bases from V and 4 bases from J, with 4 bases between. Germline loops: CDR1 GTSNPN, CDR2 SVGIG (reference sequence). This CDR3 has 13 residues. CDR3 nucleotides: TGTGCCTGGAGTGTGGGGTATAATTCACCCCTCCACTTT. Residues: CAWSVGYNSPLHF. Supplemented by reference TRBV30 and TRBJ1-6, the full variable domain reads SQTIHQWPATLVQPVGSPLSLECTVEGTSNPNLYWYRQAAGRGLQLLFYSVGIGQISSEVPQNLSASRPQDRQFILSSKKLLLSDSGFYLCAWSVGYNSPLHFGNGTRLTVT.

This clonotype was seen repeatedly, ten times or more. V is TRBV11-2 and J is TRBJ1-3; a possible D gene is TRBD1 (5 bases). Germline V gives CDR1 SGHAT, CDR2 FQNNGV. The CDR3 extends over 12 amino acids. V shed 5 bases and J shed 4 bases, with 6 bases lying between them. This chain's CDR3 is CASSRDGNTIYF. CDR3 DNA: TGTGCCAGCAGCAGGGACGGAAACACCATATATTTT.

CDR3 region: CATSRLVRGTEAFF. CDR3 sequence (DNA): TGTGCCACCAGCAGACTTGTGAGGGGGACTGAAGCTTTCTTT. The gene calls are TRBV15 and TRBJ1-1, with D maybe TRBD1 (6 bases). CDR1 is LNHNV and CDR2 is YYDKDF in the germline V gene (reference sequence). V lost 2 bases to trimming and J lost 5 bases, with 12 bases between them. The CDR3 loop spans 14 amino acids.

The chain is built from TRBV4-3 and TRBJ1-1; D not certain. Germline-derived CDR1 and CDR2 are LGHNA and YSLEER. The CDR3 sequence is 14 residues long. V was trimmed by 0 bases and J by 7 bases, leaving 12 bases between them. The CDR3 DNA sequence: TGCGCCAGCAGCCAAGACCGCGGAAGAGGTGAAGCTTTCTTT. Translated: CASSQDRGRGEAFF.

The chain employs TRBV12-3 or TRBV12-4 and TRBJ2-7; D ambiguous. The CDR3 contains 13 residues. V dropped 4 bases and J dropped 0 bases, with 7 bases sitting between them. CDR3 DNA sequence: TGTGCCAGCAGTTCCATGCCCTCCTACGAGCAGTACTTC. Its protein product is CASSSMPSYEQYF.

The sample holds a few counts of this clonotype. The chain uses TRBV6-1 and TRBJ1-4, with a weak D call TRBD1 (6 bases). Trimming removed 5 bases from V and 10 bases from J, with 20 bases in between. Germline V gives CDR1 MNHNS, CDR2 SASEGT. The CDR3 sequence is 15 residues long. DNA for the CDR3: TGTGCCAGCAGTCCGGGACAAGCCGGAGGGGGAAAACTGTTTTTT. Its protein is CASSPGQAGGGKLFF.

J is TRBJ2-3 and V is TRBV20-1; 8 nucleotides line up with TRBD2. The CDR3 sequence is 15 residues long. V gave up 0 bases and J gave up 4 bases; unmatched junction bases: 6. Germline V gene data show CDR1 as DFQATT and CDR2 as SNEGSKA (reference sequence). In nucleotides, the CDR3 is TGCAGTGCTAGAGATCGGAGACTAGCGTCAGATACGCAGTATTTT. It specifies CSARDRRLASDTQYF.

This clonotype was detected a few times. J is TRBJ1-1 and V is TRBV6-2 or TRBV6-3, with 9 bases that match TRBD1. Germline CDR1 and CDR2: MNHEY and SVGEGT. The CDR3 spans 15 residues. Unmatched junction bases numbered 7, after V lost 4 bases and J lost 4 bases. The CDR3, as DNA: TGTGCCAGCAGTTCTACAGGGGGCAAGGTCACTGAAGCTTTCTTT. Its translation is CASSSTGGKVTEAFF.

The chain joins TRBV7-2 to TRBJ1-3; D is uncertain. Germline V CDR1 and CDR2: SGHTA, FQGNSA. V lost 1 base, J lost 1 base, and 8 bases lay in between. The CDR3 consists of 15 residues. The CDR3 DNA is TGTGCCAGCAGCTTAGGAGGGAAATCTGGAAACACCATATATTTT. Translated: CASSLGGKSGNTIYF.

This rearrangement joins TRBV7-2 to TRBJ1-2; no clear D. This CDR3 spans 14 amino acids. V was pared by 7 bases and J by 5 bases, with 17 bases between. Per germline, CDR1 SGHTA and CDR2 FQGNSA. This CDR3 is CASTTSHGEYGYTF. The CDR3, as DNA: TGTGCCAGCACCACCTCCCATGGGGAGTATGGCTACACCTTC.

The CDR3 sequence is CASSQVSREQFF. The CDR3 nucleotides are TGTGCCAGCAGCCAAGTTTCTCGCGAGCAGTTCTTC. The chain links TRBV14 to TRBJ2-7; D is uncertain. The assigned J gene may be wrong: the sequence end matches TRBJ2-1 better. The CDR3 extends over 12 amino acids. Germline lookup yields CDR1 SGHDN and CDR2 FVKESK.

Ten or more counts support this clonotype. The chain joins TRBV5-5 to TRBJ1-2, with 8 positions matching TRBD1. From germline, CDR1 is SGHKS and CDR2 YYEKEE (reference sequence). CDR3 length: 14 residues. The J segment lost 2 bases and the V segment lost 5 bases, leaving 5 bases of the junction unmatched. This chain's CDR3 is CASSSDRANYGYTF. The CDR3 region has the DNA TGTGCCAGCAGTTCGGACAGGGCCAACTATGGCTACACCTTC.

This clonotype occurred a few times. The chain uses TRBV20-1 and TRBJ2-5; D might be TRBD2 (5 bases). The V end was cut by 1 base, the J end by 4 bases, with 22 bases between. Germline loops: CDR1 DFQATT, CDR2 SNEGSKA (reference sequence). The CDR3 extends over 17 amino acids. CDR3 loop: CSARVLGGLRKLETQYF. For the CDR3, the DNA is TGCAGTGCTAGAGTTCTTGGAGGACTCCGGAAATTAGAGACCCAGTACTTC.

The rearrangement links TRBV24-1 to TRBJ1-2, with unresolved D. Germline assignment: CDR1 KGHDR and CDR2 SFDVKD. Trimming stripped 1 base from V and 5 bases from J, with 10 bases between. CDR3 length equals 14 residues. CDR3 amino acids: CATSDFSRKYGYTF. DNA for the CDR3: TGTGCCACCAGTGATTTTAGCAGGAAATATGGCTACACCTTC.

V and J are TRBV20-1 and TRBJ1-1; D uncertain. With 1 base removed from V and 7 bases from J, the gap between germline ends came to 10 bases. The germline V gene has CDR1 DFQATT and CDR2 SNEGSKA (reference sequence). CDR3 length equals 12 residues. The CDR3 DNA reads as TGCAGTGCTAGAGCTCGACGCCGTGAAGCTTTCTTT. It codes for CSARARRREAFF.

The J gene is TRBJ1-1, the V gene TRBV4-3; a possible D gene is TRBD1 (5 bases). CDR1 LGHNA and CDR2 YSLEER come from the germline V gene. V was clipped by 0 bases and J by 4 bases, with 12 bases between them. The CDR3 is made up of 15 amino acids. CDR3 region: CASSQDMQGGTEAFF. In nucleotides, the CDR3 is TGCGCCAGCAGCCAAGATATGCAGGGTGGCACTGAAGCTTTCTTT.

This chain joins TRBV20-1 and TRBJ2-3; D remains ambiguous. The CDR3 spans 13 residues. Germline V gene data show CDR1 as DFQATT and CDR2 as SNEGSKA (reference sequence). Trimming stripped 8 bases from V and 2 bases from J, with 14 bases between. The CDR3 protein is CSPGGRFTDTQYF. CDR3 in DNA: TGCAGTCCCGGTGGGCGTTTCACAGATACGCAGTATTTT.

This clonotype was counted a few times. The V and J genes are TRBV20-1 and TRBJ2-7; 9 positions match TRBD1. Germline assignment: CDR1 DFQATT and CDR2 SNEGSKA (reference sequence). The CDR3 has 13 residues. With 3 bases clipped from V and 5 bases from J, the junction kept 5 bases outside the gene matches. CDR3 sequence (DNA): TGCAGTGCTAGTTACAGGGGGCCCAACGAGCAGTACTTC. Its protein product is CSASYRGPNEQYF.

The table lists this clonotype with a few counts. The genes are TRBV4-1 and TRBJ1-1; 8 bases map to TRBD1. This CDR3 comprises 15 residues. V lost 4 bases, J lost 5 bases, and 9 bases stayed unmatched. CDR1 and CDR2 from the germline V gene are MGHRA and YSYEKL. The CDR3 loop is CASSPSQGARTEAFF. The CDR3 coding sequence is TGCGCCAGCAGCCCTTCGCAGGGGGCGAGGACTGAAGCTTTCTTT.

This clonotype was detected a few times. The genes are TRBV29-1 and TRBJ1-2, with unresolved D. Germline V gene lookup returns CDR1 SQVTM and CDR2 ANQGSEA. The V end was cut by 7 bases, the J end by 2 bases, with 8 bases between. The CDR3 is 11 amino acids. The CDR3 DNA follows: TGCAGCGCCAAACAGAACTATGGCTACACCTTC. Its translation is CSAKQNYGYTF.